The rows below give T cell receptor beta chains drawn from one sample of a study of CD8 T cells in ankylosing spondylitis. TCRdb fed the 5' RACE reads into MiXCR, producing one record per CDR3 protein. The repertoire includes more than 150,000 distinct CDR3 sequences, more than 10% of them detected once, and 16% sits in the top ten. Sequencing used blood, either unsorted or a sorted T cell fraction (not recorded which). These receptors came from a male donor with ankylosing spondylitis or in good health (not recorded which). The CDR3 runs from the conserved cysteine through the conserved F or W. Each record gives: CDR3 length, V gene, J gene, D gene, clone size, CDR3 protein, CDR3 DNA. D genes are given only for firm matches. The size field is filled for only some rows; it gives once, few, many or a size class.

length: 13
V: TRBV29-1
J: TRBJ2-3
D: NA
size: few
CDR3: CSVEGGGTDTQYF
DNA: TGCAGCGTCGAGGGGGGTGGGACAGATACGCAGTATTTT

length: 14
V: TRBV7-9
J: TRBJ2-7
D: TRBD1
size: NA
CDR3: CASSSPDRAHEQYF
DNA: TGTGCCAGCAGCTCGCCGGACAGGGCCCACGAGCAGTACTTC

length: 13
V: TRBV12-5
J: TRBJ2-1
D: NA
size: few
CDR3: CATSTNGLDEQFF
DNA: TGTGCTACGTCAACCAACGGGCTTGATGAGCAGTTCTTC

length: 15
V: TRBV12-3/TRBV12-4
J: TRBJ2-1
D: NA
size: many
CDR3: CASSITAGPYNEQFF
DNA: TGTGCCAGCAGTATTACCGCCGGTCCCTACAATGAGCAGTTCTTC

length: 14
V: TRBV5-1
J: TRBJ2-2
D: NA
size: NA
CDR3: CASSSGDFTGELFF
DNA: TGCGCCAGCAGCTCAGGGGATTTCACCGGGGAGCTGTTTTTT

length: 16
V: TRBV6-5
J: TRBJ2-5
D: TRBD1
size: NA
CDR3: CASSLSGTGWKETQYF
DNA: TGTGCCAGCAGTTTATCCGGGACAGGGTGGAAAGAGACCCAGTACTTC

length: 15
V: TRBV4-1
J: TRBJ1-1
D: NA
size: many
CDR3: CASSQDPAVNTEAFF
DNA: TGCGCCAGCAGCCAAGATCCGGCCGTGAACACTGAAGCTTTCTTT

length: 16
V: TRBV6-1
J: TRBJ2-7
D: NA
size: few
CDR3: CASSEWREVRSYEQYF
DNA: TGTGCCAGCAGTGAATGGAGGGAGGTGAGATCCTACGAGCAGTACTTC

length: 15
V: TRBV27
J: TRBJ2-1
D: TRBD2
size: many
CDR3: CASSLGTSGSNEQFF
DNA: TGTGCCAGCAGTCTTGGGACTAGCGGGAGTAATGAGCAGTTCTTC

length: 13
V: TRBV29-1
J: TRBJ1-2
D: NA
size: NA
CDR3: CSAEPGGTYGYTF
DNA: TGCAGCGCGGAACCCGGCGGGACCTATGGCTACACCTTC

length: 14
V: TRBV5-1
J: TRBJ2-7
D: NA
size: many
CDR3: CASSLGVGPLEQYF
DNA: TGCGCCAGCAGCTTGGGGGTCGGTCCACTGGAGCAGTACTTC

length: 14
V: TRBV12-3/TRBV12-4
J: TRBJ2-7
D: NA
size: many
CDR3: CASSLGLPSYEQYF
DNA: TGTGCCAGCAGTCTCGGACTCCCATCCTACGAGCAGTACTTC

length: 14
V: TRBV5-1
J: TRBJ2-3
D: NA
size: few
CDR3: CASGGGTSTDTQYF
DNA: TGCGCCAGCGGTGGGGGGACTAGCACAGATACGCAGTATTTT

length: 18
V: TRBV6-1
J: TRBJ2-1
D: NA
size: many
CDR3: CASSARAGVISINNEQFF
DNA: TGTGCCAGCAGTGCCAGGGCCGGGGTTATCTCTATAAACAATGAGCAGTTCTTC

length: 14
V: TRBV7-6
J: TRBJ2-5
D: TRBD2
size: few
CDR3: CASSLGGARETQYF
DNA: TGTGCCAGCAGCTTGGGAGGGGCGCGGGAGACCCAGTACTTC

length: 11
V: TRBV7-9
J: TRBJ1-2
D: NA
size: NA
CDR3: CASSSDPGPSF
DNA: TGTGCCAGCAGCTCCGACCCGGGACCGAGTTTC

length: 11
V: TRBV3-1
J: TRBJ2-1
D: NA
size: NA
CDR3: CASRRGDEQFF
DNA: TGTGCCAGTCGGCGGGGCGATGAGCAGTTCTTC

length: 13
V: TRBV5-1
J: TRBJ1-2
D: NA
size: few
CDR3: CASSLGRVNGYTF
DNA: TGCGCCAGCAGCTTAGGCAGGGTAAATGGCTACACCTTC

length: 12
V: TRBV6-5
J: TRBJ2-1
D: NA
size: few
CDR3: CASSYGRGEQFF
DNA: TGTGCCAGCAGTTACGGACGTGGGGAGCAGTTCTTC

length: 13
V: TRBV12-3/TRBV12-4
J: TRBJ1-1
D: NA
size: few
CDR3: CASSPSRETEAFF
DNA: TGTGCCAGCAGTCCCTCGAGGGAAACTGAAGCTTTCTTT

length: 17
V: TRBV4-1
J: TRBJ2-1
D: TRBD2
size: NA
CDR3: CASSHPETSGGYNEQFF
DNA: TGCGCCAGCAGCCACCCAGAGACTAGCGGGGGCTACAATGAGCAGTTCTTC

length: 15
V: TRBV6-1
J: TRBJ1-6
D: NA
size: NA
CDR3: CASSEELGIESPLHF
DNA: TGTGCCAGCAGTGAAGAGCTGGGGATAGAATCACCCCTCCACTTT

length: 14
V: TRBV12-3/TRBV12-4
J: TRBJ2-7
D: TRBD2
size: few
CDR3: CASSPSGTLYEQYF
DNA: TGTGCCAGCAGCCCGAGCGGGACCCTTTACGAGCAGTACTTC

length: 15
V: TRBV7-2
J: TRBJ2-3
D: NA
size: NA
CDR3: CASSPHSSTRDTQYF
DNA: TGTGCCAGCAGCCCCCACTCTAGTACCCGAGATACGCAGTATTTT

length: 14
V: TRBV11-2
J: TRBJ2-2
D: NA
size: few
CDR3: CASSLAGNTGELFF
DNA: TGTGCCAGCAGCTTAGCAGGGAACACCGGGGAGCTGTTTTTT

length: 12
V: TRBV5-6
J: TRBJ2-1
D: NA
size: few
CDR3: CASSLGFNEQFF
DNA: TGTGCCAGCAGCCTGGGGTTCAATGAGCAGTTCTTC

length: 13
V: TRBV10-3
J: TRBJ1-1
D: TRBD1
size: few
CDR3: CAIKATGDTEAFF
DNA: TGTGCCATCAAAGCGACAGGGGACACTGAAGCTTTCTTT

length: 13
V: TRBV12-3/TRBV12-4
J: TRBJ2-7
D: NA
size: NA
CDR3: CASSRPDGFEQYF
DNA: TGTGCCAGCAGTCGACCCGATGGGTTTGAGCAGTACTTC

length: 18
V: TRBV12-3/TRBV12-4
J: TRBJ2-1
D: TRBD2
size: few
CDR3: CASSLVPQLAVSYNEQFF
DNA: TGTGCCAGCAGTTTGGTTCCTCAACTAGCGGTCTCCTACAATGAGCAGTTCTTC

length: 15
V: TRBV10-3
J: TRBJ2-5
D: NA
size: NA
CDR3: CASQRGPVGEETQYF
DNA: TGTGCCTCGCAAAGAGGACCAGTCGGAGAGGAGACCCAGTACTTC

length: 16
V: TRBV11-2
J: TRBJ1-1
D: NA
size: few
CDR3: CASSPAQGRVNTEAFF
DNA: TGTGCCAGCAGCCCGGCCCAGGGAAGGGTGAACACTGAAGCTTTCTTT